These T cell receptor beta chains were read from a single sample in a study of blood T cell repertoires in COVID-19. Generated by immunoSEQ multiplex PCR, the TCRdb table keeps only in-frame clones and is missing some. The table shows about 370,000 clones, with roughly nine tenths occurring only once. The specimen was PBMCs or T cells enriched from blood (not recorded which). All receptors come from a man younger than 30 who had recovered from COVID-19. The CDR3 runs from the conserved cysteine through the conserved F or W. D genes are given only for firm matches. The size field is filled for only some rows; it gives once, few, many or a size class.

>TRBV6-1|TRBJ2-6|NA|NA
TGTGCCAGCAGTGAAGCGTCCGCTGGGGCCAACGTCCTGACTTTC
CASSEASAGANVLTF
>TRBV29-1|TRBJ2-7|NA|NA
TGCAGCGTTGAATCCCGCTACGAGCAGTACTTC
CSVESRYEQYF
>TRBV18|TRBJ1-1|NA|NA
TGTGCCAGCTCACCTCGCGGTCGGCCGGCGGGGGACTACACTGAAGCTTTCTTT
CASSPRGRPAGDYTEAFF
>TRBV6-4|TRBJ2-1|NA|TRBD2
TGTGCCAGCAGTGACCACGGGAGGGCCACGTCCAATGAGCAGTTCTTC
CASSDHGRATSNEQFF
>TRBV9|TRBJ2-1|NA|NA
TGTGCCAGCAGCGCCTCCGGGGAAAGGTACAATGAGCAGTTCTTC
CASSASGERYNEQFF
>TRBV7-3|TRBJ1-1|NA|NA
TGTGCCAGCAGCGCAGACAGGAACACTGAAGCTTTCTTT
CASSADRNTEAFF
>TRBV9|TRBJ2-3|NA|TRBD2
TGTGCCAGCAGCTGGGGAGGGGAAACAGATACGCAGTATTTT
CASSWGGETDTQYF
>TRBV5-1|TRBJ1-1|NA|NA
TGCGCCAGCAGCCCAGGGAACACTGAAGCTTTCTTT
CASSPGNTEAFF
>TRBV11-2|TRBJ2-7|NA|TRBD1
TGTGCCAGCAGCTTAGTGACAGGGATCTACGAGCAGTACTTC
CASSLVTGIYEQYF
>TRBV18|TRBJ1-4|NA|NA
TGTGCCAGCTCACCTCGAACGACAGGCCATGAGGGTGAAAAACTGTTTTTT
CASSPRTTGHEGEKLFF
>TRBV9|TRBJ2-2|NA|NA
TGTGCCAGCACCTACGGGGGGCGGGAGCTGTTTTTT
CASTYGGRELFF
>TRBV4-2|TRBJ2-3|few|TRBD2
TGTGCCAGCAGCCAAGATAGCGGGGGGGCAGATACGCAGTATTTT
CASSQDSGGADTQYF
>TRBV6-6|TRBJ1-1|NA|TRBD1
TGTGCCAGCAGCCTAAATCGGGACAGGGGCACTGAAGCTTTCTTT
CASSLNRDRGTEAFF
>TRBV20-1|TRBJ2-1|NA|NA
TGCAGTGCTCACTATATGGATGAGCAGTTCTTC
CSAHYMDEQFF
>TRBV6-5|TRBJ1-5|NA|NA
TGTGCCAGCGGACAACGCAATCAGCCCCAGCATTTT
CASGQRNQPQHF